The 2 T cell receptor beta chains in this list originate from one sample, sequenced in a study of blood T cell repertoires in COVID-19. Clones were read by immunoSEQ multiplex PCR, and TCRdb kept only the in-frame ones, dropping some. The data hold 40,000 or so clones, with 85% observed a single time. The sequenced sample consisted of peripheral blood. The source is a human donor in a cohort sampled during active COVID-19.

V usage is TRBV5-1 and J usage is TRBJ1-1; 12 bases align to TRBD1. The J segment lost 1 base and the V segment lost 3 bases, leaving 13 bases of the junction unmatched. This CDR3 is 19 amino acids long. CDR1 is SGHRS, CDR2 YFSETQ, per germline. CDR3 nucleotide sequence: TGCGCCAGCAGCTGGGGTGGACGGGGACAGGGGGCTCGGAACACTGAAGCTTTCTTT. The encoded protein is CASSWGGRGQGARNTEAFF. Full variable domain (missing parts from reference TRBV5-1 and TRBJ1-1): KAGVTQTPRYLIKTRGQQVTLSCSPISGHRSVSWYQQTPGQGLQFLFEYFSETQRNKGNFPGRFSGRQFSNSRSEMNVSTLELGDSALYLCASSWGGRGQGARNTEAFFGQGTRLTVV.

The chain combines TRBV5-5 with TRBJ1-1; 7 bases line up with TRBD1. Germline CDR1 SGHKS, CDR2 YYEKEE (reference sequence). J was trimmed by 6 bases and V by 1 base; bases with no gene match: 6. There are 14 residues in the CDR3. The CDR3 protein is CASSLTGVESEAFF. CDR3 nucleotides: TGTGCCAGCAGCTTGACAGGGGTGGAATCTGAAGCTTTCTTT. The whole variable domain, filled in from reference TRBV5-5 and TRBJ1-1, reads DAGVTQSPTHLIKTRGQQVTLRCSPISGHKSVSWYQQVLGQGPQFIFQYYEKEERGRGNFPDRFSARQFPNYSSELNVNALLLGDSALYLCASSLTGVESEAFFGQGTRLTVV.